This is a list of T cell receptor beta chains from one sample in a study of blood T cell repertoires in COVID-19. TCRdb keeps only in-frame clones here, not all; method: immunoSEQ multiplex PCR. The profile shows more than 90,000 clones, around 80% of them singletons. Specimen: peripheral blood. All receptors come from a man over 45 with acute or convalescent COVID-19. Both conserved end residues are part of each CDR3. The D gene is left open where the match is weak. For some rows the clone size is stated as once, few or many, or as a class when expanded; others skip it.

V: TRBV3-1/TRBV3-2
J: TRBJ1-6
D: TRBD1
size: once
CDR3: CASRQGNSPLHF
DNA: TGTGCCAGCAGACAGGGGAATTCACCCCTCCACTTT

V: TRBV5-1
J: TRBJ1-1
D: TRBD1
size: once
CDR3: CASSLVGTGTEAFF
DNA: TGCGCCAGCAGCTTGGTTGGGACAGGGACTGAAGCTTTCTTT

V: TRBV5-6
J: TRBJ2-7
D: TRBD1
size: -
CDR3: CASSRTGVEEQYF
DNA: TGTGCCAGCAGCCGGACAGGGGTGGAAGAGCAGTACTTC

V: TRBV5-1
J: TRBJ2-1
D: -
size: -
CDR3: CASSSYDNEQFF
DNA: TGCGCCAGCAGCTCCTACGACAATGAGCAGTTCTTC

V: TRBV10-2
J: TRBJ2-1
D: TRBD1
size: -
CDR3: CASSESGQGYNEQFF
DNA: TGCGCCAGCAGTGAGTCGGGACAGGGATACAATGAGCAGTTCTTC

V: TRBV2
J: TRBJ2-4
D: -
size: -
CDR3: CASSEAYRRGYGLAKNIQYF
DNA: TGTGCCAGCAGTGAAGCGTATAGGAGGGGATACGGATTAGCCAAAAACATTCAGTACTTC

V: TRBV5-1
J: TRBJ1-2
D: TRBD1
size: -
CDR3: CASSKQGAENYGYTF
DNA: TGCGCCAGCAGCAAACAGGGGGCGGAGAACTATGGCTACACCTTC

V: TRBV6-5
J: TRBJ2-3
D: TRBD1
size: -
CDR3: CASSYGTVSTDTQYF
DNA: TGTGCCAGCAGTTATGGGACAGTTAGCACAGATACGCAGTATTTT

V: TRBV19
J: TRBJ2-7
D: TRBD2
size: -
CDR3: CASSRTSVDYEQYF
DNA: TGTGCCAGTTCCCGGACTAGCGTTGACTACGAGCAGTACTTC

V: TRBV5-1
J: TRBJ1-2
D: TRBD1
size: few
CDR3: CASRPDRGNSHYGYTF
DNA: TGCGCCAGCCGCCCGGACAGGGGAAATAGTCACTATGGCTACACCTTC

V: TRBV5-1
J: TRBJ1-5
D: -
size: -
CDR3: CASRGGQQPQHF
DNA: TGCGCCAGCCGCGGGGGGCAGCAGCCCCAGCATTTT

V: TRBV5-4
J: TRBJ2-3
D: -
size: -
CDR3: CASSLLRGSGTDTQYF
DNA: TGTGCCAGCAGCTTATTAAGGGGTTCGGGCACAGATACGCAGTATTTT

V: TRBV6-1
J: TRBJ2-7
D: -
size: -
CDR3: CASSVTGLYEQYF
DNA: TGTGCCAGCAGTGTAACAGGGCTCTACGAGCAGTACTTC

V: TRBV30
J: TRBJ2-5
D: TRBD1
size: -
CDR3: CAWSGGQEETQYF
DNA: TGTGCCTGGAGTGGAGGACAGGAAGAGACCCAGTACTTC

V: TRBV2
J: TRBJ2-2
D: -
size: -
CDR3: CASSERRGHTGELFF
DNA: TGTGCCAGCAGTGAAAGGCGGGGTCACACCGGGGAGCTGTTTTTT

V: TRBV18
J: TRBJ2-7
D: TRBD1
size: -
CDR3: CASSPGQAPYEQYF
DNA: TGTGCCAGCTCACCGGGACAGGCCCCCTACGAGCAGTACTTC